This entry concerns a single TCR beta chain. Its antigen remains unidentified. Base qualities are missing; no much larger clone stands one base away. This specimen belongs to a study of yellow fever vaccine responses in identical twins listed by TCRdb under 2018. Broadly, across the study: In the study, vaccine-responding T cell clones were precisely tracked in identical twins. Overall results and qualifications from the work: According to the authors, in identical twins the way T cells responded to vaccination appeared partly convergent and partly personalized.

The germline V gene sets CDR1 to SGHRS and CDR2 to YFSETQ. The V end loses 0 bases and the J end loses 7 bases, and a stretch of 16 bases separates them. The CDR3 starts with the cysteine, ends with the phenylalanine, and has 15 residues. The entry retains the CDR3 DNA only, 45 bases that are in frame from base 1. Libraries were constructed by RT-PCR. These reads were obtained on an Illumina HiSeq 2500. Starting from the raw public reads, TCRdb applied fastp trimming at Q25, assembled clones with MiXCR and retained in-frame beta chains. Identical CDR3 proteins give one entry, which carries the most common genes and DNA. The sample table lists 3,500 to 4,500 distinct CDR3 sequences, roughly four fifths of them with a count of one. In total, the top ten clones hold around 4% of the sample.

The TCR originated in a woman aged 18-29 years who received the yellow fever vaccine. Donor details come from another sample of the same person, matched by shared clones. Rearrangement joined TRBV5-1 to TRBJ2-5, with the D gene not confidently named. Sequenced here: T cells from blood (PBMCs), unsorted or a sorted subset (not recorded which), sampled before or after yellow fever vaccination (not recorded which). The CDR3 protein sequence reads: CASSLGEADLPTQYF. Read as DNA, the sequence is TGCGCCAGCAGCTTGGGTGAGGCCGACCTCCCGACCCAGTACTTC.